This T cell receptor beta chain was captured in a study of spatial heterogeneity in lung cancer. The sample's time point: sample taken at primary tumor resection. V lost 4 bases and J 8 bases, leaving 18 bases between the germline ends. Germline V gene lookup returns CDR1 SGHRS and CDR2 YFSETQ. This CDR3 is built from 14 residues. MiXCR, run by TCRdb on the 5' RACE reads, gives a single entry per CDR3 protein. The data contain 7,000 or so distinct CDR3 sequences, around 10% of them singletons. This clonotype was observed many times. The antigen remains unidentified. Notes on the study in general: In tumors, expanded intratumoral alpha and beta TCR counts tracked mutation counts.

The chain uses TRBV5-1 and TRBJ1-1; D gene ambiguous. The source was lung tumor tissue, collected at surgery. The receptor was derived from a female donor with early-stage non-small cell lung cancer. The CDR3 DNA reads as TGCGCCAGCAGCCAAGGACTGGGCCCGAAAGAAGCTTTCTTT. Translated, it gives CASSQGLGPKEAFF.